The 8 T cell receptor beta chains in this list originate from one sample, sequenced in a study of identifying expanded T cells in peripheral blood. Generated by immunoSEQ multiplex PCR, the TCRdb table keeps only in-frame clones and is missing some. The sample includes under 120,000 clones, roughly 90% of them seen just once. The sequenced material came from blood. The receptors shown here come from a person between 18 and 75 years old in good health.

This clone was observed a handful of times. The chain couples TRBV18 to TRBJ1-3; TRBD1 is a possible D gene (6 bases). The CDR3 length is 15 residues. Germline assignment: CDR1 KGHSH and CDR2 LQKENI. V lost 4 bases, J lost 4 bases, and 14 bases lay in between. The CDR3 protein is CASSLYRASGNTIYF. The DNA for the CDR3 is TGTGCCAGCTCACTCTACAGGGCGTCCGGAAACACCATATATTTT. Complete variable domain (other parts from reference TRBV18 and TRBJ1-3): NAGVMQNPRHLVRRRGQEARLRCSPMKGHSHVYWYRQLPEEGLKFMVYLQKENIIDESGMPKERFSAEFPKEGPSILRIQQVVRGDSAAYFCASSLYRASGNTIYFGEGSWLTVV.

The V gene is TRBV14, the J gene TRBJ2-7; D possibly matches TRBD1 or TRBD2 (6 bases each). The V and J ends lost 1 base and 0 bases respectively, with 13 bases between them. The CDR3 has 16 amino acids. Per the germline V gene, CDR1 is SGHDN and CDR2 is FVKESK. The CDR3 is CASSQARGGGSYEQYF. CDR3 nucleotides: TGTGCCAGCAGCCAAGCACGAGGGGGAGGCTCCTACGAGCAGTACTTC.

This chain joins TRBV4-3 and TRBJ2-7; TRBD1 agrees at 10 bases. The V gene's germline CDR1 is LGHNA and CDR2 YSLEER. This CDR3 is built from 17 residues. Losses at the gene ends were 2 bases for V and 4 bases for J; bases not matched to a gene: 11. The CDR3, as DNA: TGCGCCAGCAGCCAAAACAGCGCGGGACAGGGGTTTTACGAGCAGTACTTC. It codes for CASSQNSAGQGFYEQYF.

V usage is TRBV15 and J usage is TRBJ1-2; the match to TRBD1 covers 7 bases. V trimming: 2 bases; J trimming: 2 bases; junction bases outside the gene matches: 11. From germline, CDR1 is LNHNV and CDR2 YYDKDF (reference sequence). This CDR3 has 17 amino acids. The DNA of the CDR3 is TGTGCCACCAGCAGATATTCCCCGGGACAGAACAACTATGGCTACACCTTC. Amino acid sequence: CATSRYSPGQNNYGYTF.

V usage is TRBV19 and J usage is TRBJ2-1, with 10 bases lining up with TRBD2. There are 16 residues in the CDR3. Trimming cost V 3 bases and J 5 bases; bases outside gene matches: 7. The germline V gene has CDR1 LNHDA and CDR2 SQIVND (reference sequence). In nucleotides, the CDR3 is TGTGCCAGTAGTATTCCAGCGGGGGGGGTCCACAATGAGCAGTTCTTC. This encodes CASSIPAGGVHNEQFF.

The rearrangement joins TRBV5-1 to TRBJ1-2; the D gene is possibly TRBD1 (6 bases). This CDR3 has 17 amino acids. The germline V gene encodes CDR1 SGHRS and CDR2 YFSETQ. V lost 2 bases and J lost 4, with 21 bases in between. CDR3 in DNA: TGCGCCAGCAGCTTTGGAACAGGGAGGTCCGGAGGCTATGGCTACACCTTC. This codes for CASSFGTGRSGGYGYTF.

This clone was detected a few times. The rearrangement uses TRBV18 and TRBJ2-7; no clear D. Trimming stripped 3 bases from V and 0 bases from J, with 12 bases between. The CDR3 covers 15 residues. Germline loops: CDR1 KGHSH, CDR2 LQKENI. The DNA of the CDR3 is TGTGCCAGCTCACCGTCCAATCTTAACTCCTACGAGCAGTACTTC. Translated: CASSPSNLNSYEQYF.

The rearrangement joins TRBV27 to TRBJ2-7; 8 nucleotides match TRBD1. Germline CDR1 is MNHEY and CDR2 is SMNVEV (reference sequence). The CDR3 contains 13 residues. Trimming cost V 5 bases and J 6 bases; bases outside gene matches: 6. CDR3 nucleotides: TGTGCCAGCAGTGCAGGGGGCAGAGGCGAGCAGTACTTC. This codes for CASSAGGRGEQYF.